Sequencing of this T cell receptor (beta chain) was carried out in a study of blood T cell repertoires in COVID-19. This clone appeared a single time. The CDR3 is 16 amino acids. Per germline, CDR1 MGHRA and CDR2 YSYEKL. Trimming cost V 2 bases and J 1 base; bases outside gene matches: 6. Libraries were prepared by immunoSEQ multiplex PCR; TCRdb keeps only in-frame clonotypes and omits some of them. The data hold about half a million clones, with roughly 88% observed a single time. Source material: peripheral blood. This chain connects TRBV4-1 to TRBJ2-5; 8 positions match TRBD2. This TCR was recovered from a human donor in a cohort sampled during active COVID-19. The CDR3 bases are TGCGCCAGCAGCCAAACTGGGGCGGGGGGCCAAGAGACCCAGTACTTC. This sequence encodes CASSQTGAGGQETQYF.